The present T cell receptor beta chain was sequenced within a study of blood T cell repertoires in COVID-19. For the study at large: Samples representing acute and convalescent COVID-19 were sourced from the United States, Italy and Spain. Sources were T cells, B-cell-depleted T cells, or PBMCs; the material itself was cDNA or gDNA.

In the source study's methods: How many nucleated cells were present was estimated from reference gene primer amplification. TCRdb's copy holds only in-frame clones and misses some; the assay was immunoSEQ multiplex PCR. The V and J calls and the clone size are those of that table, but D and trimming were determined from the DNA. Among more than 70,000 clones listed, approximately 78% were seen once. CDR1 is KGHDR and CDR2 is SFDVKD in the germline V gene. Trimming at V came to 1 base and at J to 3 bases, leaving 6 bases not matched to a gene. This CDR3 is 16 amino acids long. Sequenced material: peripheral blood. The V call is TRBV24-1, the J call TRBJ2-5, with 8 bases aligning to TRBD2. This receptor was identified in a human donor in a cohort sampled during active COVID-19. The CDR3 DNA sequence: TGTGCCACCAGTGATTTTACCAGCGGGGGAGAAGAGACCCAGTACTTC. Protein product: CATSDFTSGGEETQYF.